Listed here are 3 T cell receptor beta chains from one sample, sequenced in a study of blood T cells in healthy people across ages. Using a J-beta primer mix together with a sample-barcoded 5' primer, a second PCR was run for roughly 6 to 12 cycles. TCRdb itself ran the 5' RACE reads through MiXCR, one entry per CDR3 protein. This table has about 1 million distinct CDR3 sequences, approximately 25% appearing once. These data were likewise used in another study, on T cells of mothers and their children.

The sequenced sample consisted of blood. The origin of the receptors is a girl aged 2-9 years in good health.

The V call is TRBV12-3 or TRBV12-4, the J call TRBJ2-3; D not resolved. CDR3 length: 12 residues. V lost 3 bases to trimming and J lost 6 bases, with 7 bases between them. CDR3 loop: CASSFEYDTQYF. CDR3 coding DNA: TGTGCCAGCAGTTTCGAGTATGATACGCAGTATTTT.

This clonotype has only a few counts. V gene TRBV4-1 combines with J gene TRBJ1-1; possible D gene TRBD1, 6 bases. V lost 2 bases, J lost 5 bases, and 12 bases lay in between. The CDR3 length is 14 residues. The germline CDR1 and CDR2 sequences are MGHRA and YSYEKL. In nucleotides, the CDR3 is TGCGCCAGCAGCCAATCAGGGGTTGGGACTGAAGCTTTCTTT. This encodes CASSQSGVGTEAFF.

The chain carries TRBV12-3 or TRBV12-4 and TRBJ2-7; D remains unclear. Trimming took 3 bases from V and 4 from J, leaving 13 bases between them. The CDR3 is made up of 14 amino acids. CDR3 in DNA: TGTGCCAGCAGTTTGGGTCTCAATAGATACGAGCAGTACTTC. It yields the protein CASSLGLNRYEQYF.